One sample yielded the 8 T cell receptor beta chains listed below, sequenced in a study of T cell repertoires in cytomegalovirus infection. MiXCR, applied by TCRdb to the reads, yields one record per CDR3 protein. Here the sample spans 450,000 to 550,000 distinct CDR3 sequences, more than 15% being singletons. The specimen was CD8+ T cells from PBMCs. The origin of the receptors is a human donor in good health (CMV status not recorded). Some clones in this sample may be carry-over from other donors' samples.

The chain employs TRBV20-1 and TRBJ2-2, with D uncertain. V lost 3 bases and J lost 5, with 7 bases in between. The CDR3 loop spans 12 amino acids. Germline V gene sequence: CDR1 DFQATT, CDR2 SNEGSKA (reference sequence). CDR3 nucleotides: TGCAGTGCTAGGGGCCAAACCGGGGAGCTGTTTTTT. This sequence encodes CSARGQTGELFF.

This clonotype was detected only a few times. This chain joins TRBV6-1 and TRBJ2-7; D gene uncertain. Trimming left V 4 bases short and J 3 bases short, with 10 bases between. Germline values: CDR1 MNHNS, CDR2 SASEGT. The CDR3 has 13 residues. For the CDR3, the DNA is TGTGCCAGCAGTGTGAAGGTTTACTACGAGCAGTACTTC. Its translation: CASSVKVYYEQYF.

Comment on this clonotype: No conserved phenylalanine or tryptophan ends this CDR3, so it is likely a read error. The chain has TRBV27 and TRBJ2-5; TRBD1 matches 7 bases. The CDR3 loop spans 14 amino acids. Trimming removed 5 bases from V and 4 bases from J; junction bases left unmatched: 7. Germline-derived CDR1 and CDR2 are MNHEY and SMNVEV (reference sequence). CDR3 DNA: TGTGCCAGCAGTCCTTTCCGGGACAGAGAGACCCAGTACTTA. It yields the protein CASSPFRDRETQYL.

The CDR3 protein is CASSQAPGQENYGYTF. The CDR3 coding sequence is TGTGCCAGCAGCCAAGCACCGGGACAGGAGAACTATGGCTACACCTTC. This chain links TRBV3-1 with TRBJ1-2; 8 nucleotides align to TRBD1. The CDR3 sequence is 16 residues long. J lost 2 bases, V lost 1 base, and 6 bases had no gene match. Per germline, CDR1 LGHDT and CDR2 YNNKEL (reference sequence).

This clonotype appeared a few times. V is TRBV5-6 and J is TRBJ2-5; tentative D call: TRBD2 (5 bases). V was cut by 5 bases and J by 2 bases, with 16 bases left in between. Germline CDR1 is SGHDT and CDR2 is YYEEEE. This CDR3 region has 15 residues. The CDR3 DNA reads TGTGCCAGCAGTCCGGAGGCGGAGCTGCAAGAGACCCAGTACTTC. Translation gives CASSPEAELQETQYF.

Only a few counts were recorded for this clonotype. The rearrangement joins TRBV4-1 to TRBJ1-5, with 7 nucleotides matching TRBD1. Germline trimming cut 5 bases from V and 2 bases from J; bases unmatched to any gene: 3. Germline CDR1 and CDR2: MGHRA and YSYEKL. The CDR3 spans 14 residues. The DNA for the CDR3 is TGCGCCAGCAGCGTAGACAGGGGCAATCAGCCCCAGCATTTT. Its protein is CASSVDRGNQPQHF.

This clonotype was observed a handful of times. The chain has TRBV27 and TRBJ2-2, with D possibly being TRBD1 (6 bases). Looked up from germline, CDR1 is MNHEY and CDR2 is SMNVEV (reference sequence). Trimming stripped 2 bases from V and 4 bases from J, with 11 bases between. The CDR3 has 15 amino acids. This CDR3 reads CASSLTGMGTGELFF. For the CDR3, the DNA is TGTGCCAGCAGTTTAACAGGGATGGGCACCGGGGAGCTGTTTTTT.

The chain couples TRBV27 to TRBJ1-5; D perhaps matches TRBD1 (5 bases). This CDR3 spans 12 amino acids. Germline V gene lookup returns CDR1 MNHEY and CDR2 SMNVEV (reference sequence). V shed 6 bases and J shed 8 bases, with 11 bases lying between them. CDR3 bases: TGTGCCAGCAGAAGAGGGGTAGAGCCCCAGCATTTT. Its protein product is CASRRGVEPQHF.